The 28 T cell receptor beta chains below come from one sample, sequenced in a study of T cell changes during pregnancy in multiple sclerosis (dated by TCRdb to the late 2010s). The receptor library was made with the immunoSEQ multiplex PCR assay. Here the immuneACCESS table is served through TCRdb, limited to in-frame sequences with V and J called. Missing clones are a known gap in these copies; in checked studies unresolved V genes cover under half, and the rest lacks a known reason. A total of some 59,000 clones appear in this sample, 80% to 90% of them only once. Around 2.3% of the sample is held by the ten biggest clonotypes. The sequencing used peripheral blood, collected in the first trimester of pregnancy. All receptors come from a female donor with multiple sclerosis, enrolled in a pregnancy study.

This sequence joins TRBV29-1 and TRBJ2-5; 10 bases are shared with TRBD2. The end of the DNA is better explained by TRBJ2-7, so the J call may be wrong. The CDR3 extends over 13 amino acids. Germline CDR1 SQVTM, CDR2 ANQGSEA. The CDR3 protein is CSARTSGIYEQYF. The CDR3 DNA is TGCAGCGCTAGGACTAGCGGAATCTACGAGCAGTACTTC.

V and J are TRBV7-9 and TRBJ2-2; 13 bases fit TRBD2. The ends lost 6 bases at V and 4 bases at J; junction bases unmatched: 5. Germline V gene lookup returns CDR1 SEHNR and CDR2 FQNEAQ (reference sequence). There are 16 residues in the CDR3. The CDR3 loop reads CASSSRLAGGTGELFF. The CDR3 DNA follows: TGTGCCAGCAGTTCTCGACTAGCGGGAGGCACCGGGGAGCTGTTTTTT.

The chain has TRBV27 and TRBJ2-7; TRBD2 aligns across 9 bases. This CDR3 is built from 15 residues. CDR1 is MNHEY, CDR2 SMNVEV, per germline (reference sequence). Trimming removed 7 bases from V and 6 bases from J; junction bases left unmatched: 13. CDR3 residues: CASTPAGTSTREQYF. In nucleotides, the CDR3 is TGTGCCAGCACGCCCGCCGGGACTAGCACTCGCGAGCAGTACTTC.

V usage is TRBV5-5 and J usage is TRBJ2-7; D is possibly TRBD1 (5 bases). Germline CDR1 SGHKS, CDR2 YYEKEE (reference sequence). This CDR3 has 14 residues. V dropped 0 bases and J dropped 2 bases, with 9 bases sitting between them. This CDR3 reads CASSLEQGPYEQYF. DNA for the CDR3: TGTGCCAGCAGCTTGGAGCAGGGTCCCTACGAGCAGTACTTC. Complete variable domain (other parts from reference TRBV5-5 and TRBJ2-7): DAGVTQSPTHLIKTRGQQVTLRCSPISGHKSVSWYQQVLGQGPQFIFQYYEKEERGRGNFPDRFSARQFPNYSSELNVNALLLGDSALYLCASSLEQGPYEQYFGPGTRLTVT.

The gene calls are TRBV6-4 and TRBJ1-1, with 7 positions matching TRBD1. The V gene end was trimmed by 6 bases and the J gene end by 0 bases; junction bases not matched to a gene: 7. Germline-derived CDR1 and CDR2 are MRHNA and SNTAGT. This CDR3 region has 15 residues. The CDR3 DNA sequence: TGTGCCAGCAGGCGGGACAGCTTATTGAACACTGAAGCTTTCTTT. It translates to CASRRDSLLNTEAFF.

This sequence joins TRBV15 and TRBJ2-6; D unclear. The CDR3 loop spans 16 amino acids. Trimming removed 2 bases at V and 0 bases at J, with 8 bases between. Looked up from germline, CDR1 is LNHNV and CDR2 is YYDKDF (reference sequence). CDR3 loop: CATSRKTGSGANVLTF. The DNA for the CDR3 is TGTGCCACCAGCAGAAAAACGGGCTCTGGGGCCAACGTCCTGACTTTC.

The chain has TRBV5-6 and TRBJ1-2, with D unclear. Looked up from germline, CDR1 is SGHDT and CDR2 is YYEEEE. V shed 4 bases and J shed 8 bases, with 12 bases lying between them. CDR3 length: 12 amino acids. The CDR3 is CASSPSTRGYTF. The CDR3 coding sequence is TGTGCCAGCAGCCCCTCAACGCGGGGCTACACCTTC.

V is TRBV5-4 and J is TRBJ1-1; D call uncertain. The CDR3 spans 17 residues. Germline CDR1 is SGHNT and CDR2 is YYREEE (reference sequence). Trimming removed 3 bases at V and 2 bases at J, with 20 bases between. The CDR3 sequence is CASSSHLGWASNTEAFF. The DNA of the CDR3 is TGTGCCAGCAGCTCCCATTTGGGTTGGGCGTCCAACACTGAAGCTTTCTTT.

The chain employs TRBV7-9 and TRBJ1-4; D might be TRBD1 (5 bases). V dropped 3 bases and J dropped 8 bases, with 13 bases sitting between them. The CDR3 runs 14 residues. Germline V CDR1 and CDR2: SEHNR, FQNEAQ (reference sequence). The CDR3 here is CASSFGGAPEKLFF. In DNA, the CDR3 is TGTGCCAGCAGCTTTGGCGGGGCTCCCGAAAAACTGTTTTTT.

This clone is medium-sized by share. V and J are TRBV6-1 and TRBJ2-7; 9 bases agree with TRBD2. The CDR3 spans 15 residues. Germline lookup yields CDR1 MNHNS and CDR2 SASEGT. J lost 5 bases, V lost 0 bases, and 5 bases had no gene match. The CDR3 nucleotides read TGTGCCAGCAGTGAAGCGCCAGCGGGAGGAGACGAGCAGTACTTC. This gives the protein CASSEAPAGGDEQYF.

The gene calls are TRBV19 and TRBJ1-2; 9 positions agree with TRBD1. From germline, CDR1 is LNHDA and CDR2 SQIVND (reference sequence). Germline trimming cut 3 bases from V and 3 bases from J; bases unmatched to any gene: 2. This CDR3 region has 14 residues. For the CDR3, the DNA is TGTGCCAGTAGTATGGACAGGGGCGACTATGGCTACACCTTC. This sequence encodes CASSMDRGDYGYTF.

This clone has only one observation. J is TRBJ2-7 and V is TRBV4-2; 7 nucleotides match TRBD2. The CDR3 loop spans 16 amino acids. Germline V gives CDR1 LGHNA, CDR2 YNFKEQ. Losses at the gene ends were 2 bases for V and 3 bases for J; bases not matched to a gene: 10. In nucleotides, the CDR3 is TGTGCCAGCAGCCAACCCCACGGGACTAACTTCTACGAGCAGTACTTC. Amino acids: CASSQPHGTNFYEQYF.

The chain is built from TRBV7-8 and TRBJ1-2; D is ambiguous. Germline V CDR1 and CDR2: SGHVS, FQNEAQ. Trimming cost V 1 base and J 2 bases, with 8 bases left between them. This CDR3 comprises 14 residues. DNA of the CDR3: TGTGCCAGCAGCTTAGGATACGGGAACTATGGCTACACCTTC. This gives the protein CASSLGYGNYGYTF.

The count of this clone is one. The CDR3 sequence: CASTEMRHPYEQYF. CDR3 sequence (DNA): TGTGCCAGCACCGAAATGCGACATCCCTACGAGCAGTACTTC. This rearrangement joins TRBV6-1 to TRBJ2-7; D remains unclear. Trimming took off 7 bases at V and 2 bases at J, with 15 bases between the two ends. The CDR3 covers 14 residues. Per germline, CDR1 MNHNS and CDR2 SASEGT.

The chain uses TRBV5-4 and TRBJ2-3; a possible D gene is TRBD2 (6 bases). Germline assignment: CDR1 SGHNT and CDR2 YYREEE (reference sequence). Trimming removed 0 bases from V and 3 bases from J, with 11 bases in between. The CDR3 is made up of 15 amino acids. The CDR3, as DNA: TGTGCCAGCAGCTTGGATAGGGGACTGACAGATACGCAGTATTTT. It codes for CASSLDRGLTDTQYF.

The chain is built from TRBV7-6 and TRBJ2-7; D is ambiguous. V lost 3 bases and J lost 0, with 12 bases in between. This CDR3 region has 15 residues. The germline gives CDR1 SGHVS, CDR2 FNYEAQ. CDR3 region: CASSFGPTPSYEQYF. DNA of the CDR3: TGTGCCAGCAGCTTTGGGCCAACCCCCTCCTACGAGCAGTACTTC.

The J gene is TRBJ1-5, the V gene TRBV2; tentative D call: TRBD1 (5 bases). This CDR3 region has 13 residues. Germline V gives CDR1 SNHLY, CDR2 FYNNEI. V lost 4 bases, J lost 7 bases, and 11 bases lay in between. The CDR3 spells CASSGTEGQPQHF. The CDR3 DNA sequence: TGTGCCAGCAGTGGGACGGAGGGGCAGCCCCAGCATTTT.

This sequence joins TRBV7-2 and TRBJ2-1, with TRBD2 matching 8 bases. Trimming removed 5 bases from V and 8 bases from J; junction bases left unmatched: 8. The CDR3 consists of 14 residues. Germline values: CDR1 SGHTA, CDR2 FQGNSA. The CDR3 sequence is CASSPRLASDEQFF. Here the CDR3 DNA reads TGTGCCAGCAGCCCGAGACTAGCGTCAGATGAGCAGTTCTTC.

This chain connects TRBV29-1 to TRBJ1-6, with 7 positions matching TRBD1. The germline V gene has CDR1 SQVTM and CDR2 ANQGSEA. The CDR3 consists of 15 residues. Losses at the gene ends were 1 base for V and 8 bases for J; bases not matched to a gene: 8. The CDR3 DNA follows: TGCAGCGTTGAAGTCGTAGGAGACAGGGATTCACCCCTCCACTTT. It codes for CSVEVVGDRDSPLHF.

In DNA, the CDR3 is TGTGCCAGCTCGGAGGACAGGGATCGGAATAGCAATCAGCCCCAGCATTTT. Translating gives CASSEDRDRNSNQPQHF. This chain connects TRBV18 to TRBJ1-5, with 8 bases that match TRBD1. The J segment lost 0 bases and the V segment lost 6 bases, leaving 10 bases of the junction unmatched. The germline CDR1 and CDR2 sequences are KGHSH and LQKENI. The CDR3 is 17 residues long.

V usage is TRBV29-1 and J usage is TRBJ2-5, with a tentative D call TRBD1 (6 bases). The CDR3 has 15 amino acids. Germline V gene data show CDR1 as SQVTM and CDR2 as ANQGSEA. V lost 5 bases and J 5 bases, leaving 21 bases between the germline ends. The CDR3 sequence: CSVTRDTITRETQYF. DNA of the CDR3: TGCAGCGTTACCCGGGACACAATAACGAGGGAGACCCAGTACTTC.

The V gene is TRBV10-1, the J gene TRBJ1-2; maybe TRBD1 (5 bases). The V end lost 6 bases, the J end lost 13 bases, and 15 bases lay between the germline ends. CDR1 is WNHNN, CDR2 SYGVQD, per germline (reference sequence). The CDR3 contains 11 residues. CDR3 sequence: CASSGGGTVTF. The CDR3 DNA sequence: TGCGCCAGCAGCGGTGGGGGGACTGTCACCTTC.

This sequence joins TRBV19 and TRBJ2-7; 8 positions match TRBD2. J lost 3 bases, V lost 8 bases, and 12 bases had no gene match. Germline values: CDR1 LNHDA, CDR2 SQIVND (reference sequence). There are 15 residues in the CDR3. The DNA for the CDR3 is TGTGCCAGTGGAAAAACGGGACTAGGAGGCTACGAGCAGTACTTC. It codes for CASGKTGLGGYEQYF.

This clone appeared a few times. The V call is TRBV18, the J call TRBJ1-6; no reliable D call. Germline V CDR1 and CDR2: KGHSH, LQKENI. The V gene lost 5 bases and the J gene lost 5 bases, with 7 bases spanning the gap. The CDR3 length is 13 residues. CDR3 sequence (DNA): TGTGCCAGCTCAGGCTTGGATAATTCACCCCTCCACTTT. Translation: CASSGLDNSPLHF.

This clone was picked up one time. The gene calls are TRBV7-9 and TRBJ1-1; 11 nucleotides line up with TRBD1. Per the germline V gene, CDR1 is SEHNR and CDR2 is FQNEAQ (reference sequence). J was trimmed by 5 bases and V by 4 bases; bases with no gene match: 6. This CDR3 spans 15 amino acids. The CDR3 nucleotides are TGTGCCAGCAGCTCAGGACAGGGGGCTTTAACTGAAGCTTTCTTT. Translated, it gives CASSSGQGALTEAFF.

The CDR3 is CASSVMGLAGGQETQYF. The CDR3 coding sequence is TGTGCCAGCAGCGTAATGGGACTAGCGGGGGGACAGGAGACCCAGTACTTC. This chain uses TRBV7-2 with TRBJ2-5; 15 bases agree with TRBD2. Germline trimming cut 5 bases from V and 5 bases from J; bases unmatched to any gene: 9. Germline loops: CDR1 SGHTA, CDR2 FQGNSA. The CDR3 runs to 17 residues.

The chain joins TRBV27 to TRBJ2-6, with D possibly TRBD1 on 6 matching bases. CDR3 size: 15 residues. The germline V gene has CDR1 MNHEY and CDR2 SMNVEV (reference sequence). Trimming removed 6 bases at V and 2 bases at J, with 11 bases between. As DNA, the CDR3 is TGTGCCAGCAGGCTGACAGGACCTGGGGCCAACGTCCTGACTTTC. It is translated as CASRLTGPGANVLTF.

The chain carries TRBV2 and TRBJ2-6; D gene ambiguous. The CDR3 runs 14 residues. The germline gives CDR1 SNHLY, CDR2 FYNNEI. Deletions cut 6 bases from V and 3 bases from J, with 9 bases between. CDR3 loop: CASSPRLGANVLTF. DNA of the CDR3: TGTGCCAGCAGCCCCAGGCTTGGGGCCAACGTCCTGACTTTC.